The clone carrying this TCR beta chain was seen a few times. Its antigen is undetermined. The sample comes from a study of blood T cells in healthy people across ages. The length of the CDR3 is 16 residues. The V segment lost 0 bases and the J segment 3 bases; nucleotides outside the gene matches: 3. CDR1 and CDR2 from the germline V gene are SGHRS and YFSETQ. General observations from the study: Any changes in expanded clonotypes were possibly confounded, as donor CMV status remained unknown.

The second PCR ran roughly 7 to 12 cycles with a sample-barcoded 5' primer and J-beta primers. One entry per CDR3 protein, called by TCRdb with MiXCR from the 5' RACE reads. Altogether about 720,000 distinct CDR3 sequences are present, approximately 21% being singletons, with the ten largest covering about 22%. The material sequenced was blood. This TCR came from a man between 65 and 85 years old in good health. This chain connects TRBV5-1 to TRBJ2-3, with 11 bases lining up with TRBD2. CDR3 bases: TGCGCCAGCAGCTTGGATACTAGCGGGGGTACAGATACGCAGTATTTT. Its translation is CASSLDTSGGTDTQYF.